Below, 21 T cell receptor beta chains from the same sample are listed, as sequenced in a study of post-analysis software for immune sequencing data (dated by TCRdb to the mid-2010s). The study at large found these results: Patients showed significantly higher frequencies than controls for about 5 TRBV segments, among them TRBV5-6, TRBV5-1 and TRBV20-1.

Library preparation employed PCR. The sequencer listed for this sample is Illumina HiSeq 2500. To reduce PCR and sequencing biases, unique molecular identifiers were incorporated into the TCR beta cDNA libraries. TCRdb applied fastp at Q25 and MiXCR to the public reads, then kept only in-frame beta chains. One record per CDR3 amino acid sequence lists the most common genes and DNA. Counted in this sample were around 700,000 distinct CDR3 sequences; approximately 59% of them appeared once. The leading ten clones occupy approximately 11% of the sample. These receptors' antigens are unknown. The material sequenced was blood. The receptors were gathered from a girl aged 2-15 years with multiple sclerosis.

The chain combines TRBV5-1 with TRBJ2-1; the D is unclear. This CDR3 spans 10 amino acids. Trimming removed 3 bases at V and 9 bases at J, with 4 bases between. CDR1 is SGHRS and CDR2 is YFSETQ in the germline V gene. In DNA form, the CDR3 reads TGCGCCAGCAGCTGGGGTGAGCAGTTCTTC. It specifies CASSWGEQFF.

The chain links TRBV10-3 to TRBJ2-1; 9 positions match TRBD1. V dropped 10 bases and J dropped 0; count of bases not matched to a gene: 4. This CDR3 region has 14 residues. From germline, CDR1 is ENHRY and CDR2 SYGVKD. The CDR3 DNA reads as TGTGCCACCGAGGACAGGGGCTCCTACAATGAGCAGTTCTTC. It is translated as CATEDRGSYNEQFF.

CDR3: CASSQEYGSSYEQYF. The CDR3 DNA reads TGTGCCAGCAGCCAAGAATACGGCAGCTCCTACGAGCAGTACTTC. The V gene is TRBV3-1, the J gene TRBJ2-7; no reliable D call. The V end was cut by 0 bases, the J end by 0 bases, with 9 bases between. The CDR3 runs to 15 residues. Germline assignment: CDR1 LGHDT and CDR2 YNNKEL (reference sequence).

CDR3 sequence: CASSLGQTGVNQPQHF. In DNA form, the CDR3 reads TGTGCCAGCAGTTTAGGACAAACTGGGGTCAATCAGCCCCAGCATTTT. V and J are TRBV12-3 or TRBV12-4 and TRBJ1-5; D call uncertain. The CDR3 contains 16 residues. Deletions cut 1 base from V and 3 bases from J, with 13 bases between.

There are a few counts of this clonotype. The chain uses TRBV6-2 or TRBV6-3 and TRBJ2-4; D may match TRBD1 or TRBD2 (6 bases each). Trimming stripped 6 bases from V and 13 bases from J, with 19 bases between. This CDR3 contains 13 residues. The V gene's germline CDR1 is MNHEY and CDR2 SVGEGT. In nucleotides, the CDR3 is TGTGCCAGCAGACCGCTACAGGGAGGTGAGCAGTACTTC. It codes for CASRPLQGGEQYF.

This chain uses TRBV10-3 with TRBJ2-5, with TRBD1 matching over 8 bases. J lost 0 bases, V lost 4 bases, and 4 bases had no gene match. The germline CDR1 and CDR2 sequences are ENHRY and SYGVKD. The CDR3 spans 15 residues. This CDR3 reads CAISVQGENQETQYF. The CDR3 coding sequence is TGTGCCATCAGTGTACAGGGGGAGAACCAAGAGACCCAGTACTTC.

This clonotype was seen only a few times. J is TRBJ1-5 and V is TRBV6-1; 10 bases map to TRBD1. The CDR3 sequence is 14 residues long. The junction had 5 bases not matched to a gene; V was cut back by 7 bases and J by 5 bases. CDR1 is MNHNS, CDR2 SASEGT, per germline. The DNA for the CDR3 is TGTGCCAGCACCGTTGGACAGGGGGATCAGCCCCAGCATTTT. Protein: CASTVGQGDQPQHF.

V usage is TRBV12-3 or TRBV12-4 and J usage is TRBJ2-7; 11 bases align to TRBD1. V lost 5 bases, J lost 0 bases, and 6 bases stayed unmatched. This CDR3 has 16 residues. The CDR3 bases are TGTGCCAGCAGTCTCTGGACAGGGGGCCTCTCCTACGAGCAGTACTTC. Protein sequence: CASSLWTGGLSYEQYF.

The chain combines TRBV6-5 with TRBJ2-1; the D gene could be TRBD1 or TRBD2 (6 bases each). Trimming stripped 5 bases from V and 11 bases from J, with 13 bases between. Germline CDR1 MNHEY, CDR2 SVGAGI. This CDR3 contains 12 residues. The DNA for the CDR3 is TGTGCCAGCAGTCGCCCGGGGGCACAGCAGTTCTTC. Translating gives CASSRPGAQQFF.

V usage is TRBV2 and J usage is TRBJ1-2; no clear D gene. Trimming took 7 bases from V and 8 from J, leaving 20 bases between them. Germline lookup yields CDR1 SNHLY and CDR2 FYNNEI. The length of the CDR3 is 14 residues. The DNA of the CDR3 is TGTGCCAGCAAGGTAGAGGCCCCCTATCGAGGCTACACCTTC. Protein: CASKVEAPYRGYTF.

The chain carries TRBV6-4 and TRBJ2-4, with D perhaps being TRBD1 or TRBD2 (5 bases each). Germline lookup yields CDR1 MRHNA and CDR2 SNTAGT. This CDR3 contains 13 residues. V was trimmed by 9 bases and J by 0 bases, leaving 9 bases between them. The CDR3 DNA reads as TGTGCCAGGGGGACCATAGCCAAAAACATTCAGTACTTC. Translated, it gives CARGTIAKNIQYF.

This sequence joins TRBV29-1 and TRBJ1-5; 7 nucleotides line up with TRBD1. Germline loops: CDR1 SQVTM, CDR2 ANQGSEA. Trimming removed 4 bases from V and 0 bases from J; junction bases left unmatched: 3. This CDR3 comprises 14 residues. In nucleotides, the CDR3 is TGCAGCGTTGGGGACAGTTATAGCAATCAGCCCCAGCATTTT. It specifies CSVGDSYSNQPQHF.

The chain joins TRBV20-1 to TRBJ2-1; 7 bases align to TRBD1. CDR3 size: 14 residues. V lost 4 bases, J lost 8 bases, and 11 bases stayed unmatched. The V gene's germline CDR1 is DFQATT and CDR2 SNEGSKA (reference sequence). The CDR3 DNA reads as TGCAGTGCTATAGCCGGGACAGCCAGCGATGAGCAGTTCTTC. It is translated as CSAIAGTASDEQFF.

CDR3 nucleotide sequence: TGCAGTGCTAGAGGCGGGACAGGGAGCGTCGAGCAGTACTTC. Protein: CSARGGTGSVEQYF. The chain has TRBV20-1 and TRBJ2-4; TRBD1 matches 9 bases. The J call is uncertain, as TRBJ2-7 better fits the DNA end. The CDR3 has 14 amino acids. Germline assignment: CDR1 DFQATT and CDR2 SNEGSKA (reference sequence).

The rearrangement uses TRBV20-1 and TRBJ2-7, with TRBD2 identical over 11 bases. V lost 3 bases and J lost 3; bases outside the gene matches: 7. Per the germline V gene, CDR1 is DFQATT and CDR2 is SNEGSKA (reference sequence). The CDR3 consists of 15 residues. CDR3 bases: TGCAGTGCTAGTTACCTAGCGGGAGGAATCTACGAGCAGTACTTC. As protein: CSASYLAGGIYEQYF.

The chain joins TRBV4-1 to TRBJ1-2, with TRBD1 matching over 9 bases. V lost 4 bases and J lost 6; bases outside the gene matches: 6. Germline V gives CDR1 MGHRA, CDR2 YSYEKL. The CDR3 spans 14 residues. The CDR3 DNA follows: TGCGCCAGCAGCCGCCGGGACAGGGAGGATGGCTACACCTTC. It encodes CASSRRDREDGYTF.

As DNA, the CDR3 is TGCAGTGCTAGTCAGGGGGTGAGTAGCCAGCCCCAGCATTTT. Translation: CSASQGVSSQPQHF. This chain connects TRBV20-1 to TRBJ1-5, with 7 bases that match TRBD1. This CDR3 region has 14 residues. Germline V gives CDR1 DFQATT, CDR2 SNEGSKA (reference sequence). J gave up 7 bases and V 3 bases, and 9 bases lay outside the gene matches.

The genes are TRBV6-4 and TRBJ2-2; 8 bases are shared with TRBD2. The CDR3 runs to 13 residues. With V trimmed by 0 bases and J by 11 bases, 2 bases remained unmatched. Germline V gene sequence: CDR1 MRHNA, CDR2 SNTAGT. The CDR3 sequence is CASSDSGLGELFF. CDR3 nucleotides: TGTGCCAGCAGTGACTCGGGACTAGGCGAGCTGTTTTTT.

V is TRBV29-1 and J is TRBJ2-1; 9 nucleotides match TRBD2. V was pared by 1 base and J by 0 bases, with 7 bases of the junction left unmatched. Per the germline V gene, CDR1 is SQVTM and CDR2 is ANQGSEA. The CDR3 is 17 residues long. DNA of the CDR3: TGCAGCGTTGAAGGCGCGGGAGGGAAGCTCTCCTACAATGAGCAGTTCTTC. As protein: CSVEGAGGKLSYNEQFF.

This clonotype appeared once. This chain joins TRBV20-1 and TRBJ2-5; D is possibly TRBD1 (6 bases). TRBJ2-7 matches the DNA end more closely, so the J call is doubtful. Germline loops: CDR1 DFQATT, CDR2 SNEGSKA (reference sequence). The CDR3 is 13 amino acids. For the CDR3, the DNA is TGCAGTGCTAGAGCGACCCCAGGGGACGAGCAGTACTTC. Encoded protein: CSARATPGDEQYF.

For this clonotype: At one end, the junction sequence differs from germline, possibly due to a read error. This chain connects TRBV4-1 to TRBJ2-1; D is perhaps TRBD1 or TRBD2 (5 bases each). Germline loops: CDR1 MGHRA, CDR2 YSYEKL. This CDR3 is 18 amino acids long. DNA of the CDR3: TGCGCCAGCAGCGAAGAGGGAACAAGGGGACCCCCAGACAATGAGCAGTTCTTC. It encodes CASSEEGTRGPPDNEQFF.